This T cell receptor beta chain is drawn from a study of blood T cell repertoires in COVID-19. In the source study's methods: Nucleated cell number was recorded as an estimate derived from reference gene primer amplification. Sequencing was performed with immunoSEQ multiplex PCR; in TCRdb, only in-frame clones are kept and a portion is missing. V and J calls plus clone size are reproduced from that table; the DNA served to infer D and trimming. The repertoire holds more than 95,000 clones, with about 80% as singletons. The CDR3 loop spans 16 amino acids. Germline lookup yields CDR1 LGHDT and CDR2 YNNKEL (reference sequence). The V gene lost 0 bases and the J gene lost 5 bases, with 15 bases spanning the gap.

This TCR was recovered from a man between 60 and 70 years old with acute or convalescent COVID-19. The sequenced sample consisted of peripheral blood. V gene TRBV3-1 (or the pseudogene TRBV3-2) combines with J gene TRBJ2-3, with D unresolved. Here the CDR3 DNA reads TGTGCCAGCAGCCAAGATCACAGCCCTTTGGGAGATACGCAGTATTTT. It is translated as CASSQDHSPLGDTQYF.